Listed below are T cell receptor beta chains from one sample, sequenced in a study of blood T cell repertoires in COVID-19. TCRdb's copy holds only in-frame clones and misses some; the assay was immunoSEQ multiplex PCR. Of about 240,000 clones listed, roughly 81% are singletons. Material for sequencing was peripheral blood. Receptors originate from a man between 50 and 59 years old with acute or convalescent COVID-19. CDR3s include the opening cysteine and the closing phenylalanine or tryptophan. The order of the fields is J gene, V gene, clone size, CDR3 length, D gene, CDR3 protein, CDR3 DNA. A D gene is named only where the DNA matches it firmly. Clone sizes are given selectively: once, few, many, or a class where the clone is expanded.

>TRBJ2-7|TRBV5-1|NA|14|TRBD1
CASSWTGPSYEQYF
TGCGCCAGCAGCTGGACAGGGCCTTCCTACGAGCAGTACTTC
>TRBJ1-1|TRBV19|NA|11|TRBD1
CASSTGGASFF
TGTGCCAGTAGTACAGGGGGCGCGTCTTTCTTT
>TRBJ1-4|TRBV29-1|once|15|TRBD1
CSVAIDRETERKLFF
TGCAGCGTTGCCATTGACAGGGAAACTGAACGAAAACTGTTTTTT
>TRBJ1-6|TRBV19|once|18|TRBD1
CASSPGGRVAGINSPLHF
TGTGCCAGTAGTCCAGGGGGACGAGTTGCGGGTATTAATTCACCCCTCCACTTT
>TRBJ2-3|TRBV6-5|few|13|NA
CASEAGDTDTQYF
TGTGCCAGCGAGGCAGGGGACACAGATACGCAGTATTTT
>TRBJ1-1|TRBV12-3/TRBV12-4|few|12|TRBD1
CASSRQGFEAFF
TGTGCCAGCAGTCGACAGGGCTTTGAAGCTTTCTTT
>TRBJ2-7|TRBV4-2|NA|22|TRBD2
CASSQDERYRAGLAGRQHEQYF
TGTGCCAGCAGCCAAGATGAGCGATATCGAGCGGGACTAGCGGGACGGCAGCACGAGCAGTACTTC
>TRBJ1-2|TRBV6-5|NA|14|NA
CASSLASGNYGYTF
TGTGCCAGCAGTTTGGCCTCAGGGAACTATGGCTACACCTTC
>TRBJ2-1|TRBV19|NA|22|TRBD2
CASSIDPGTSGRALRVDNEQFF
TGTGCCAGTAGTATAGATCCCGGGACTAGCGGGAGGGCCTTGAGGGTGGACAATGAGCAGTTCTTC
>TRBJ2-3|TRBV18|NA|15|NA
CAGSPAGGWVDTQYF
TGTGCCGGCTCACCCGCTGGGGGGTGGGTAGATACGCAGTATTTT
>TRBJ1-4|TRBV9|NA|14|TRBD1
CASSVGTGAEKLFF
TGTGCCAGCAGCGTCGGGACAGGGGCTGAAAAACTGTTTTTT
>TRBJ1-4|TRBV13|few|19|NA
CASSLSQVGTRGANEKLFF
TGTGCCAGCAGCTTATCACAGGTCGGGACTCGAGGGGCTAATGAAAAACTGTTTTTT
>TRBJ1-1|TRBV18|NA|14|NA
CASSPSRGWTEAFF
TGTGCCAGCTCACCGTCTAGGGGGTGGACTGAAGCTTTCTTT
>TRBJ2-7|TRBV5-1|once|15|NA
CASTPGGLLPYEQYF
TGCGCCAGCACCCCGGGCGGACTCCTACCCTACGAGCAGTACTTC
>TRBJ1-6|TRBV9|NA|14|NA
CASSVADSNSPLHF
TGTGCCAGCAGCGTAGCCGACAGTAATTCACCCCTCCACTTT
>TRBJ2-3|TRBV4-1|NA|15|NA
CASSPRTDVTDTQYF
TGCGCCAGCAGCCCCCGGACAGATGTCACAGATACGCAGTATTTT
>TRBJ1-1|TRBV6-1|NA|14|NA
CASSDLGGRTEAFF
TGTGCCAGCAGTGACCTGGGGGGTCGAACTGAAGCTTTCTTT
>TRBJ2-5|TRBV7-8|once|15|NA
CASSSKDSTKETQYF
TGTGCCAGCAGCTCCAAGGACTCGACAAAGGAGACCCAGTACTTC
>TRBJ1-1|TRBV3-1/TRBV3-2|few|14|NA
CASRPTGMNTEAFF
TGTGCCAGCAGACCGACAGGTATGAACACTGAAGCTTTCTTT
>TRBJ2-7|TRBV5-4|NA|14|TRBD1
CASSSGTAAYEQYF
TGTGCCAGCAGCTCTGGGACAGCAGCCTACGAGCAGTACTTC
>TRBJ1-5|TRBV18|once|15|NA
CASSPQSGSNQPQHF
TGTGCCAGCTCACCACAGAGTGGTAGCAATCAGCCCCAGCATTTT
>TRBJ2-4|TRBV19|NA|16|NA
CASNSRAELAKNIQYF
TGTGCCAGTAACTCCAGAGCGGAGTTAGCCAAAAACATTCAGTACTTC
>TRBJ2-3|TRBV3-1/TRBV3-2|NA|15|TRBD1
CASSLGTEPLDTQYF
TGTGCCAGCAGCCTGGGGACAGAACCCTTAGATACGCAGTATTTT
>TRBJ1-2|TRBV18|NA|15|TRBD1
CASSPREQGAEGYTF
TGTGCCAGCTCACCCCGGGAGCAGGGGGCGGAAGGCTACACCTTC
>TRBJ1-1|TRBV5-8|NA|14|NA
CASSLAGGHTEAFF
TGTGCCAGCAGCTTGGCCGGGGGGCACACTGAAGCTTTCTTT
>TRBJ1-4|TRBV5-6|NA|15|NA
CASSLGQGRDEKLFF
TGTGCCAGCAGCTTGGGGCAGGGCAGGGATGAAAAACTGTTTTTT
>TRBJ1-5|TRBV4-1|NA|16|NA
CASSQDAGHINQPQHF
TGCGCCAGCAGCCAAGATGCGGGGCACATCAATCAGCCCCAGCATTTT
>TRBJ2-7|TRBV10-3|NA|15|TRBD1
CAISATRTGSYEQYF
TGTGCCATCAGTGCGACGCGGACAGGGTCGTACGAGCAGTACTTC
>TRBJ1-6|TRBV7-2|NA|13|NA
CASSPQWRTSLHF
TGTGCCAGCAGCCCTCAATGGCGGACATCTCTCCACTTT
>TRBJ2-1|TRBV7-2|NA|15|NA
CASSLSSGDYNEQFF
TGTGCCAGCAGTCTTTCCTCCGGGGACTACAATGAGCAGTTCTTC
>TRBJ2-7|TRBV6-6|once|13|NA
CASWGPKPYEQYF
TGTGCCAGCTGGGGCCCAAAGCCCTACGAGCAGTACTTC
>TRBJ1-6|TRBV4-1|NA|17|NA
CASSHQRPGQGFTPLHF
TGCGCCAGCAGCCACCAACGACCGGGGCAGGGGTTTACCCCCCTCCACTTT
>TRBJ1-2|TRBV7-9|NA|12|NA
CASSGGWDGYTF
TGTGCCAGCAGCGGAGGGTGGGATGGCTACACCTTC
>TRBJ1-2|TRBV11-1|NA|15|TRBD1
CASSLATGANYGYTF
TGTGCCAGCAGCTTAGCAACAGGGGCCAACTATGGCTACACCTTC
>TRBJ1-1|TRBV27|NA|13|NA
CASSANPGHEAFF
TGTGCCAGCAGTGCCAACCCCGGACATGAAGCTTTCTTT
>TRBJ1-1|TRBV10-3|NA|13|NA
CAISVGGGTEAFF
TGTGCCATCAGCGTCGGGGGTGGCACTGAAGCTTTCTTT
>TRBJ2-7|TRBV7-9|NA|14|NA
CASSGTSKGYEQYF
TGTGCCAGCAGCGGAACTAGCAAAGGCTACGAGCAGTACTTC
>TRBJ2-1|TRBV3-1/TRBV3-2|NA|17|NA
CASSPPGGLSSYNEQFF
TGTGCCAGCAGCCCTCCCGGGGGTCTCAGCTCCTACAATGAGCAGTTCTTC
>TRBJ1-2|TRBV5-1|NA|13|NA
CASSLSNSYGYTF
TGCGCCAGCAGCTTGTCTAATAGTTATGGCTACACCTTC
>TRBJ1-3|TRBV4-1|few|16|NA
CASSQVGGSSGNTIYF
TGCGCCAGCAGCCAAGTGGGAGGGAGCTCTGGAAACACCATATATTTT
>TRBJ1-1|TRBV3-1/TRBV3-2|few|15|TRBD1
CASSQSAGGDTEAFF
TGTGCCAGCAGCCAGTCCGCAGGGGGCGACACTGAAGCTTTCTTT
>TRBJ2-7|TRBV2|few|12|NA
CASSSQGYEQYF
TGTGCCAGCAGTTCGCAGGGCTACGAGCAGTACTTC
>TRBJ1-5|TRBV12-3/TRBV12-4|once|13|NA
CASSRQGFQPQHF
TGTGCCAGCAGTAGGCAGGGGTTCCAGCCCCAGCATTTT
>TRBJ1-2|TRBV12-3/TRBV12-4|NA|13|NA
CASSLAGRDGYTF
TGTGCCAGCAGTTTAGCGGGGAGGGATGGCTACACCTTC
>TRBJ1-5|TRBV18|NA|19|NA
CASSPFVARGLNSNQPQHF
TGTGCCAGCTCACCTTTTGTGGCGAGAGGCCTCAATAGCAATCAGCCCCAGCATTTT
>TRBJ2-1|TRBV24-1|few|14|NA
CATSDSGLHNEQFF
TGTGCCACCAGTGACTCGGGACTCCACAATGAGCAGTTCTTC
>TRBJ2-3|TRBV10-1|NA|15|TRBD1
CASSPGQGETDTQYF
TGCGCCAGCAGTCCGGGACAGGGGGAAACAGATACGCAGTATTTT
>TRBJ1-6|TRBV19|NA|14|TRBD1
CATKTGAYNSPLHF
TGTGCCACCAAGACAGGGGCTTATAATTCACCCCTCCACTTT
>TRBJ2-1|TRBV18|NA|14|NA
CASSPSSFPNEQFF
TGTGCCAGCTCACCTTCGTCGTTCCCCAATGAGCAGTTCTTC
>TRBJ1-1|TRBV24-1|NA|13|NA
CATRPSKNTEAFF
TGTGCCACCAGACCCAGTAAGAACACTGAAGCTTTCTTT
>TRBJ2-1|TRBV19|NA|16|NA
CASSIGAGTVNNEQFF
TGTGCCAGTAGTATAGGAGCAGGGACTGTGAACAATGAGCAGTTCTTC
>TRBJ1-1|TRBV10-3|NA|12|NA
CAISVTNTEAFF
TGTGCCATCAGTGTAACTAACACTGAAGCTTTCTTT
>TRBJ2-3|TRBV27|NA|16|NA
CASSGLAYAGTDTQYF
TGTGCCAGCAGTGGTCTAGCGTATGCAGGAACAGATACGCAGTATTTT
>TRBJ2-5|TRBV29-1|NA|14|NA
CSVERGGGQETQYF
TGCAGCGTTGAGAGGGGGGGCGGGCAAGAGACCCAGTACTTC
>TRBJ2-2|TRBV3-1/TRBV3-2|few|15|TRBD1
CASSRGGGGTGELFF
TGTGCCAGCAGCCGAGGGGGCGGCGGCACCGGGGAGCTGTTTTTT